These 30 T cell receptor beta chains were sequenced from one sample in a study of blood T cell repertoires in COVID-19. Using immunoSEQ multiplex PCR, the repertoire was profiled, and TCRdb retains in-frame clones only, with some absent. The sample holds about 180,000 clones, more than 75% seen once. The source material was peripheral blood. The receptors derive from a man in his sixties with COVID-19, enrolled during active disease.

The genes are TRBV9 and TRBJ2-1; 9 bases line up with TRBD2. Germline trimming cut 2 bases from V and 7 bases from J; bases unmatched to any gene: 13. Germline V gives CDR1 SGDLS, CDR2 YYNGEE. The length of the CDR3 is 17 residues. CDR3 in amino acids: CASSVGIAGDSINEQFF. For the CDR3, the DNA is TGTGCCAGCAGCGTGGGAATAGCGGGAGATAGTATTAATGAGCAGTTCTTC.

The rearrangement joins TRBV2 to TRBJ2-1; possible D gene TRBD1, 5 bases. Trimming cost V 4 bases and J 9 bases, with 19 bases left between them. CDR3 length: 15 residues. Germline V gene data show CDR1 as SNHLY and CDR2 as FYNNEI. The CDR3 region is CASSASYGQRAEQFF. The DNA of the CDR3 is TGTGCCAGCAGTGCCTCATACGGACAACGGGCTGAGCAGTTCTTC.

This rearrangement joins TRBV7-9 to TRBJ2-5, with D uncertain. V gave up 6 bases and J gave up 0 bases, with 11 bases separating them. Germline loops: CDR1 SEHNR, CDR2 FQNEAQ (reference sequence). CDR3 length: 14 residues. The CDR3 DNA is TGTGCCAGCAGGATGCGGTCCAACCAAGAGACCCAGTACTTC. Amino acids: CASRMRSNQETQYF.

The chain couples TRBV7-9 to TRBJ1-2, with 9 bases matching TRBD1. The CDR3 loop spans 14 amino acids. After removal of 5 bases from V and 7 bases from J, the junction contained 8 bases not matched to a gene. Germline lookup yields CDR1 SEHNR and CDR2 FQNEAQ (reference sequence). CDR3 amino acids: CASSITGGRAGYTF. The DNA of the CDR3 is TGTGCCAGCAGCATTACAGGGGGCCGAGCTGGCTACACCTTC.

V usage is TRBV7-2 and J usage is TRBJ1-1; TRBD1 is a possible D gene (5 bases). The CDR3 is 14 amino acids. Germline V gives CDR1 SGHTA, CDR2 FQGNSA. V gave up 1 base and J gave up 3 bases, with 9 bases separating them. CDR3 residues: CASSLVVGDTEAFF. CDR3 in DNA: TGTGCCAGCAGCTTAGTTGTAGGGGACACTGAAGCTTTCTTT.

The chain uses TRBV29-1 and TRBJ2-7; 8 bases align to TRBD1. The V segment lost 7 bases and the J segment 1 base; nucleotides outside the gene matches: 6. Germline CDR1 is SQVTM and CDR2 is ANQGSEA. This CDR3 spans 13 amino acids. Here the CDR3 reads CSARTGISYEQYF. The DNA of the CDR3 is TGCAGCGCAAGGACAGGGATTTCCTACGAGCAGTACTTC.

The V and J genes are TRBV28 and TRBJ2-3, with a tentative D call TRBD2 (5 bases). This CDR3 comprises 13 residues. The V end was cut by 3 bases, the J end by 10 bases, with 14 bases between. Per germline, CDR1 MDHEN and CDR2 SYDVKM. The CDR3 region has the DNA TGTGCCAGCAGTTTGGTTCGGGGAAGGGCGCAGTATTTT. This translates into CASSLVRGRAQYF. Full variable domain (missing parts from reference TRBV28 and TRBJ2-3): DVKVTQSSRYLVKRTGEKVFLECVQDMDHENMFWYRQDPGLGLRLIYFSYDVKMKEKGDIPEGYSVSREKKERFSLILESASTNQTSMYLCASSLVRGRAQYFGPGTRLTVL.

The CDR3 spells CASSTQLAGGPGGNEQFF. CDR3 nucleotide sequence: TGTGCCAGCAGTACTCAACTAGCGGGAGGGCCTGGGGGCAATGAGCAGTTCTTC. V is TRBV6-4 and J is TRBJ2-1, with 13 bases aligning to TRBD2. The V gene end was trimmed by 5 bases and the J gene end by 6 bases; junction bases not matched to a gene: 13. The CDR3 runs to 18 residues. CDR1 is MRHNA and CDR2 is SNTAGT in the germline V gene.

CDR3 nucleotides: TGTGCCAGCAGTGGGGGCCAGGGCTGGACAGATACGCAGTATTTT. Its protein product is CASSGGQGWTDTQYF. The rearrangement joins TRBV2 to TRBJ2-3; a weak D match, TRBD1 (5 bases). Trimming removed 4 bases from V and 3 bases from J, with 14 bases in between. Germline assignment: CDR1 SNHLY and CDR2 FYNNEI. This CDR3 has 15 residues.

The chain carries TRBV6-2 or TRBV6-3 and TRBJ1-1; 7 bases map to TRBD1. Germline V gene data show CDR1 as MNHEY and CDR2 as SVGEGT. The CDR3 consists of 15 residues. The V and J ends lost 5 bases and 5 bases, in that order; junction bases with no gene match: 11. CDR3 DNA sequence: TGTGCCAGCAGTCGGTACGAGGGGGCAGTTACTGAAGCTTTCTTT. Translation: CASSRYEGAVTEAFF.

The CDR3 sequence: CASALRGNQPQHF. The CDR3 DNA reads TGTGCCAGCGCGCTCAGGGGAAATCAGCCCCAGCATTTT. The J gene is TRBJ1-5, the V gene TRBV7-2; D might be TRBD1 (6 bases). Per the germline V gene, CDR1 is SGHTA and CDR2 is FQGNSA. The V end lost 8 bases, the J end lost 4 bases, and 12 bases lay between the germline ends. This CDR3 region has 13 residues.

Written as DNA, the CDR3 is TGCGCCAGCAGCCTCGGGACTAGCGGGATCAATGAGCAGTTCTTC. It yields the protein CASSLGTSGINEQFF. The chain links TRBV5-1 to TRBJ2-1; 13 bases agree with TRBD2. Germline CDR1 and CDR2: SGHRS and YFSETQ. Losses at the gene ends were 4 bases for V and 6 bases for J; bases not matched to a gene: 4. This CDR3 region has 15 residues.

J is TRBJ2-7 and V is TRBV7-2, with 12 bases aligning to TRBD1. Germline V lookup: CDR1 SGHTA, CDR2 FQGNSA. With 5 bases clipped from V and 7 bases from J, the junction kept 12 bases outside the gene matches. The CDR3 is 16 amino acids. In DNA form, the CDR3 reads TGTGCCAGCAGCACCGGAGGGGGACAGGGGGCTCAAGAGCAGTACTTC. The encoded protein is CASSTGGGQGAQEQYF. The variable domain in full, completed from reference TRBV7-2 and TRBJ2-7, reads GAGVSQSPSNKVTEKGKDVELRCDPISGHTALYWYRQSLGQGLEFLIYFQGNSAPDKSGLPSDRFSAERTGGSVSTLTIQRTQQEDSAVYLCASSTGGGQGAQEQYFGPGTRLTVT.

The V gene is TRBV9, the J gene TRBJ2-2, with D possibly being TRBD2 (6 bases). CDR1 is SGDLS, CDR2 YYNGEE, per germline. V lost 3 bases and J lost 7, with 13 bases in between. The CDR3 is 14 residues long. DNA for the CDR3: TGTGCCAGCAGCGCCCACCTAGCGAACGGGGAGCTGTTTTTT. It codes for CASSAHLANGELFF.

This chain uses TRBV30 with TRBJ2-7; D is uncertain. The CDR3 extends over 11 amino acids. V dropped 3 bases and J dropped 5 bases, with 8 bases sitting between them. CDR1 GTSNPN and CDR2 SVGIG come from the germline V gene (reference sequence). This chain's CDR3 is CAWRMNNEQYF. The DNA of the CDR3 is TGTGCCTGGAGAATGAACAACGAGCAGTACTTC.

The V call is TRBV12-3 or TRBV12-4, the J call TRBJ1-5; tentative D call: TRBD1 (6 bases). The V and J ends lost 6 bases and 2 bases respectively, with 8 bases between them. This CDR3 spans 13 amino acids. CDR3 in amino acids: CASSRGGNQPQHF. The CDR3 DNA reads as TGTGCCAGCAGCAGGGGTGGCAATCAGCCCCAGCATTTT.

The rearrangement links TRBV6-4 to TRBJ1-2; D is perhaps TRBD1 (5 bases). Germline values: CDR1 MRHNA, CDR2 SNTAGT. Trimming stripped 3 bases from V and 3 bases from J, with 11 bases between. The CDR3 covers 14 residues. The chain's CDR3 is CASSESGAHYGYTF. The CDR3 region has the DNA TGTGCCAGCAGTGAAAGCGGGGCTCACTATGGCTACACCTTC.

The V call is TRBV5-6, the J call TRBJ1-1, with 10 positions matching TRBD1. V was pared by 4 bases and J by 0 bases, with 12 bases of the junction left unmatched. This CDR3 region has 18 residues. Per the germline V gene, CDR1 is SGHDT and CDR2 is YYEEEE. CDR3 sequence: CASSRDRDRGRMNTEAFF. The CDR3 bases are TGTGCCAGCAGCAGGGACCGGGACAGGGGACGGATGAACACTGAAGCTTTCTTT.

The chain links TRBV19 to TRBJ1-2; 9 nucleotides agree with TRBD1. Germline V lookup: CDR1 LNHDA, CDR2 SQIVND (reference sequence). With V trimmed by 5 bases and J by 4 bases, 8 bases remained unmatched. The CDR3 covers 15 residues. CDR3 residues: CASSPRTGAGYGYTF. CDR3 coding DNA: TGTGCCAGTAGTCCGCGGACAGGGGCCGGCTATGGCTACACCTTC.

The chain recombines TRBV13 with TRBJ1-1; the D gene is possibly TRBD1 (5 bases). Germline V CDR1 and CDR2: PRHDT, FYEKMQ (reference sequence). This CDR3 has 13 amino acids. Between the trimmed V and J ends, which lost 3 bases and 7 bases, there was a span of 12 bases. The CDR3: CASSFIRGYEAFF. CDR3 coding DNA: TGTGCCAGCAGCTTCATCCGGGGGTATGAAGCTTTCTTT. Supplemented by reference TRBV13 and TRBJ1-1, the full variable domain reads AAGVIQSPRHLIKEKRETATLKCYPIPRHDTVYWYQQGPGQDPQFLISFYEKMQSDKGSIPDRFSAQQFSDYHSELNMSSLELGDSALYFCASSFIRGYEAFFGQGTRLTVV.

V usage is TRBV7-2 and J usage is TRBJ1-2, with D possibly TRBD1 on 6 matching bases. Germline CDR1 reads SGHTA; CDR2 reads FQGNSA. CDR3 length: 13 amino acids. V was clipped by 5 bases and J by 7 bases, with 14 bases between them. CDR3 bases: TGTGCCAGCAGCGCAAACAGGGTGGGTGGCTACACCTTC. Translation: CASSANRVGGYTF. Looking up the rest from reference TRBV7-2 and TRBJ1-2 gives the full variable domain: GAGVSQSPSNKVTEKGKDVELRCDPISGHTALYWYRQSLGQGLEFLIYFQGNSAPDKSGLPSDRFSAERTGGSVSTLTIQRTQQEDSAVYLCASSANRVGGYTFGSGTRLTVV.

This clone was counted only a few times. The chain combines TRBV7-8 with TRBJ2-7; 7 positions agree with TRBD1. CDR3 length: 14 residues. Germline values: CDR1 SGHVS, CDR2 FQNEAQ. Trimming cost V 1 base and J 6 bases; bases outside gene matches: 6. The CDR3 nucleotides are TGTGCCAGCAGCTTAGGTGGACAGGCTTCCGAGCAGTACTTC. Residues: CASSLGGQASEQYF.

The CDR3 DNA reads TGCGCCAGCAGCGCCAACAGGGGTGGTTATGGCTACACCTTC. This codes for CASSANRGGYGYTF. The V call is TRBV5-1, the J call TRBJ1-2, with 7 bases identical to TRBD1. The V gene's germline CDR1 is SGHRS and CDR2 YFSETQ. The CDR3 sequence is 14 residues long. V lost 4 bases and J lost 5; bases outside the gene matches: 8.

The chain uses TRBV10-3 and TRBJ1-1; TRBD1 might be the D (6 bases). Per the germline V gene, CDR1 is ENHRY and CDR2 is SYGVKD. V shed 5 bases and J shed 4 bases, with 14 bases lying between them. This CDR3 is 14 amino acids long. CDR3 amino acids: CAISNREGGTEAFF. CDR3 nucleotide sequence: TGTGCCATCAGTAACAGGGAAGGTGGCACTGAAGCTTTCTTT.

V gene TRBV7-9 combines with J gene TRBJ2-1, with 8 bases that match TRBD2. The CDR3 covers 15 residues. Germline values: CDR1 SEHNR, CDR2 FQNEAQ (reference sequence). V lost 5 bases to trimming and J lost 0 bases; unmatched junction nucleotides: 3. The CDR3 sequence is CASSQRGPSYNEQFF. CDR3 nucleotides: TGTGCCAGCAGCCAGCGGGGGCCCTCCTACAATGAGCAGTTCTTC.

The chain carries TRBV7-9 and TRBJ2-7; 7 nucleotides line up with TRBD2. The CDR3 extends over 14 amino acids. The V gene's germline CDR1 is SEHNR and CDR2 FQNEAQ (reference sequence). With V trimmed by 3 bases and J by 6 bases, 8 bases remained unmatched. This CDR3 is CASSLGGFDSEQYF. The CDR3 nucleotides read TGTGCCAGCAGCTTGGGAGGGTTTGACAGCGAGCAGTACTTC.

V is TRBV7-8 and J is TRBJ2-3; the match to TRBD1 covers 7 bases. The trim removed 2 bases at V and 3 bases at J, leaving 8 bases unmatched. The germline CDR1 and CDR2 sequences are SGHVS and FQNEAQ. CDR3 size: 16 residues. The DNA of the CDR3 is TGTGCCAGCAGCTTATTAGGGGGCGCGAAAACAGATACGCAGTATTTT. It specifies CASSLLGGAKTDTQYF.

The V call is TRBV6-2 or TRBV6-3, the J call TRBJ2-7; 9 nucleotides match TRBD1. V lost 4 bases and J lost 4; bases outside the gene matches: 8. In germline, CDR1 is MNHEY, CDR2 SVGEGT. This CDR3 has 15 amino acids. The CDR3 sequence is CASSWSGTGSYEQYF. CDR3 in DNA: TGTGCCAGCAGTTGGTCCGGGACAGGGAGTTACGAGCAGTACTTC.

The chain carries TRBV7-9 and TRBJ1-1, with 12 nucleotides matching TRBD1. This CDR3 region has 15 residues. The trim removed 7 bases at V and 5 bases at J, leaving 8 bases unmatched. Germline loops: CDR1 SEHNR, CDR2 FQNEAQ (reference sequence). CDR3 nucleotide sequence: TGTGCCAGCACAGGGGACAGGGGGCGAGCGACTGAAGCTTTCTTT. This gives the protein CASTGDRGRATEAFF.

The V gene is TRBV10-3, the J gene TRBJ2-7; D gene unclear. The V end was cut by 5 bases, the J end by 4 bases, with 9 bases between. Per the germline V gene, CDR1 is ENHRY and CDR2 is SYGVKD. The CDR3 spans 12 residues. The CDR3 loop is CAISSTSYEQYF. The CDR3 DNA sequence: TGTGCCATCAGTTCCACCAGTTACGAGCAGTACTTC.